This TCR beta chain is drawn from a study of cytomegalovirus exposure and HLA in healthy donors. A remark on this clone: The target antigen is unknown.

The PCR employed 60 Vbeta primers together with 13 Jbeta primers. Profiling relied on immunoSEQ multiplex PCR, and the TCRdb table lists in-frame clones only, not all of them. The data contain about 160,000 clones, over 70% of them seen just once; the ten biggest clones take up 2.5% to 3%. Trimming pared 4 bases from V and 1 base from J, leaving 7 bases between. From germline, CDR1 is MNHEY and CDR2 SVGAGI. The CDR3 consists of 14 residues. The study, taken as a whole, reports: Among donors in an Asian-associated ancestry cluster, a later analysis reportedly found fewer N-insertions than the approximately 700-donor mean. Cytomegalovirus association was assigned to 150 to 200 TCR beta chains. Later on, an analysis found that several of the most significant clusters appeared to be linked to common viral pathogens, which included parvovirus B19. Per a prior analysis, the majority of TCR beta V segments were productive roughly 87% or roughly 30% of the time.

This sequence originates from a woman in her forties or fifties in good health and CMV-seropositive. The chain couples TRBV6-5 to TRBJ2-2, with D unresolved. Sequencing used PBMCs. The CDR3 DNA reads TGTGCCAGCAGTTCCGGGTGGAACACCGGGGAGCTGTTTTTT. Its translation is CASSSGWNTGELFF.